Each of the 17 T cell receptor beta chains below was sequenced from the same sample in a study of molecular identifiers for immune sequencing clone quantification. MiXCR, applied by TCRdb to the PCR reads, yields one record per CDR3 protein. The profile shows 250,000 to 350,000 distinct CDR3 sequences, about 21% of them singletons. What was sequenced was naive CD8+ T cells from blood, with Jurkat cell RNA spiked in. Sample subset: FACS-sorted CD8+CD4-CCR7+CD45RA+ naive T cells. The receptors come from a human donor in good health. Some libraries in this study had Jurkat cell RNA spiked in.

This clonotype showed up many times. The chain carries TRBV21-1 and TRBJ1-1; the D call in the table, TRBD1, was not verified against the DNA. TRBV21-1 is termed a pseudogene. The CDR3 has 16 amino acids. In nucleotides, the CDR3 is TGTGCCAGCAGCGAACCGAGAAGGCAGGGGTTCACTGAAGCTTTCTTT. It encodes CASSEPRRQGFTEAFF.

This clonotype was seen ten or more times. The chain combines TRBV29-1 with TRBJ2-3; 10 nucleotides line up with TRBD1. The germline CDR1 and CDR2 sequences are SQVTM and ANQGSEA. The CDR3 is made up of 16 amino acids. CDR3 sequence reads: CSPTWGQGCRTDTQYF. CDR3 DNA: TGCAGTCCTACCTGGGGACAGGGGTGTCGCACAGATACGCAGTATTTT.

This clonotype has at least ten counts. CDR3 coding DNA: TGTGCCAGCACGGGACAGGGGTATGAAAAACTGTTTTTT. It is translated as CASTGQGYEKLFF. The gene calls are TRBV28 and TRBJ1-4; 10 nucleotides agree with TRBD1. This CDR3 has 13 residues. Germline CDR1 is MDHEN and CDR2 is SYDVKM. Trimming at V came to 7 bases and at J to 6 bases, leaving 2 bases not matched to a gene. Together with reference TRBV28 and TRBJ1-4, the CDR3 gives the full variable domain: DVKVTQSSRYLVKRTGEKVFLECVQDMDHENMFWYRQDPGLGLRLIYFSYDVKMKEKGDIPEGYSVSREKKERFSLILESASTNQTSMYLCASTGQGYEKLFFGSGTQLSVL.

Notes on this clonotype: A much larger clonotype is one base distant, so this may be a read error. This sequence joins TRBV20-1 and TRBJ2-7, with D maybe TRBD2 (6 bases). CDR1 is DFQATT, CDR2 SNEGSKA, per germline (reference sequence). The CDR3 is 15 amino acids. CDR3 region: CSARDVAGPDYVQYF. The CDR3 nucleotides read TGCAGTGCTAGAGATGTTGCGGGACCGGACTACGTGCAGTACTTC.

Comments on this clonotype: One end of the junction does not line up with germline, which may come from a read error. J is TRBJ2-2 and V is TRBV29-1; maybe TRBD2 (6 bases). The CDR3 has 12 residues. Germline V gene lookup returns CDR1 SQVTM and CDR2 ANQGSEA. As DNA, the CDR3 is TGCAGCGTTGATCCTAACACCGGGGGGCTGTTTTTT. This sequence encodes CSVDPNTGGLFF.

In regard to this clonotype: A read error is likely, as this CDR3 ends without the conserved phenylalanine or tryptophan. J is TRBJ2-7 and V is TRBV12-3 or TRBV12-4; D may be TRBD2 (6 bases). The V end was cut by 3 bases, the J end by 5 bases, with 11 bases between. This CDR3 region has 13 residues. The CDR3 coding sequence is TGTGCCAGCAGTTTGGGCGGGGTGGACGAGCAGTACTCC. This sequence encodes CASSLGGVDEQYS.

This clonotype has ten or more counts. V is TRBV28 and J is TRBJ2-5; D is tentatively TRBD1 or TRBD2 (5 bases each). V was cut by 6 bases and J by 1 base, with 21 bases left in between. CDR1 is MDHEN and CDR2 is SYDVKM in the germline V gene. CDR3 length: 17 residues. The CDR3, as DNA: TGTGCCAGCAGAGCCCCGGGACCCATTTCTCCCCAAGAGACCCAGTACTTC. The encoded protein is CASRAPGPISPQETQYF.

Ten or more counts support this clonotype. V usage is TRBV14 and J usage is TRBJ2-3; TRBD2 aligns across 7 bases. CDR3 length: 15 residues. V trimming: 4 bases; J trimming: 4 bases; junction bases outside the gene matches: 8. The V gene's germline CDR1 is SGHDN and CDR2 FVKESK. This chain's CDR3 is CASSRLSGRSDTQYF. CDR3 DNA: TGTGCCAGCAGCCGCCTTAGCGGGCGATCAGATACGCAGTATTTT.

In regard to this clonotype: This could be a read error, since a much larger clone is one nucleotide away. This sequence joins TRBV5-6 and TRBJ2-3; no definite D call. From germline, CDR1 is SGHDT and CDR2 YYEEEE. The length of the CDR3 is 14 residues. CDR3: CASSDELLIDTQCF. The CDR3 bases are TGTGCCAGCAGCGATGAACTTCTAATAGATACGCAGTGTTTT.

This clonotype was recorded many times. The V call is TRBV7-9, the J call TRBJ1-1, with D possibly being TRBD1 (5 bases). The CDR3 sequence is 14 residues long. Germline V gene lookup returns CDR1 SEHNR and CDR2 FQNEAQ (reference sequence). The V and J ends lost 2 bases and 8 bases respectively, with 15 bases between them. CDR3 nucleotides: TGTGCCAGCAGCTTACCTCAACCGACAGCGGAAGCTTTCTTT. The encoded protein is CASSLPQPTAEAFF. Full variable domain (rest looked up from reference TRBV7-9 and TRBJ1-1): DTGVSQNPRHKITKRGQNVTFRCDPISEHNRLYWYRQTLGQGPEFLTYFQNEAQLEKSRLLSDRFSAERPKGSFSTLEIQRTEQGDSAMYLCASSLPQPTAEAFFGQGTRLTVV.

This clonotype was seen more than once but under ten times. The chain couples TRBV3-1 to TRBJ1-2, with TRBD1 matching 7 bases. The CDR3 consists of 15 residues. Germline values: CDR1 LGHDT, CDR2 YNNKEL (reference sequence). After removal of 3 bases from V and 4 bases from J, the junction contained 8 bases not matched to a gene. The CDR3 loop reads CASSQATGFIYGYTF. Here the CDR3 DNA reads TGTGCCAGCAGCCAGGCGACAGGGTTTATCTATGGCTACACCTTC.

This clonotype was counted many times. The chain couples TRBV5-4 to TRBJ1-1; 7 bases align to TRBD1. CDR1 SGHNT and CDR2 YYREEE come from the germline V gene (reference sequence). The CDR3 has 12 amino acids. V shed 2 bases, J shed 14 bases, and the junction held 9 bases outside the gene matches. In DNA form, the CDR3 reads TGTGCCAGCAGCTTTGGAACAGGGGAGGGATTCTTT. It specifies CASSFGTGEGFF.

There are many counts of this clonotype. The gene calls are TRBV4-2 and TRBJ2-1, with 10 bases that match TRBD2. The CDR3 has 16 amino acids. From germline, CDR1 is LGHNA and CDR2 YNFKEQ. The V and J ends lost 0 bases and 8 bases, in that order; junction bases with no gene match: 7. The CDR3 nucleotides are TGTGCCAGCAGCCAAGAGAGCGGGAGGGCCGACGATGAGCAGTTCTTC. Translated: CASSQESGRADDEQFF.

The rearrangement uses TRBV6-2 or TRBV6-3 and TRBJ2-3; TRBD1 is a possible D gene (6 bases). The germline CDR1 and CDR2 sequences are MNHEY and SVGEGT. The ends were cut back, 1 base at V and 8 bases at J, with 16 bases in the middle. The CDR3 is 15 amino acids. CDR3 amino acids: CASSYWDTDVGTQYF. The CDR3 coding sequence is TGTGCCAGCAGTTACTGGGACACCGATGTGGGTACGCAGTATTTT.

This clonotype was observed at least ten times. The gene calls are TRBV7-8 and TRBJ2-3; 10 positions match TRBD2. This CDR3 region has 16 residues. V was pared by 5 bases and J by 2 bases, with 7 bases of the junction left unmatched. Germline CDR1 SGHVS, CDR2 FQNEAQ. The DNA for the CDR3 is TGTGCCAGCAGCGCCCAGACTAGCGGGTCCACAGATACGCAGTATTTT. Encoded protein: CASSAQTSGSTDTQYF.

In this sample, this clonotype turned up once. A much larger clone sits a single nucleotide away, making a read error possible. The chain employs TRBV27 and TRBJ2-7; D remains ambiguous. Germline V lookup: CDR1 MNHEY, CDR2 SMNVEV (reference sequence). The CDR3 is made up of 13 amino acids. The CDR3 DNA reads TGTGCCAGCAGTTCGGAGCAGTCCTACGGGCAGTACTTC. Its protein product is CASSSEQSYGQYF.

The chain combines TRBV7-2 with TRBJ2-3; 9 bases line up with TRBD2. Trimming at V came to 5 bases and at J to 2 bases, leaving 11 bases not matched to a gene. Germline V CDR1 and CDR2: SGHTA, FQGNSA. The CDR3 is 17 amino acids. Here the CDR3 DNA reads TGTGCCAGCAGCCCCCAGGACGGCGGGGGGGACACAGATACGCAGTATTTT. It specifies CASSPQDGGGDTDTQYF.